This is a list of T cell receptor beta chains from one sample in a study of blood T cell repertoires in COVID-19. The protocol was immunoSEQ multiplex PCR, while the TCRdb copy is restricted to in-frame clones and leaves out a portion. This repertoire shows about 300,000 clones, roughly 90% found once; its top ten account for around 6.6%. Sequencing input: peripheral blood. These receptors originate from a young man who had recovered from COVID-19. Each CDR3 is given with its conserved first and last residue.

TRBJ1-2	TRBV4-2	CASRPGVGPTNYGYTF
TRBJ2-3	TRBV9	CASSVVPVAGTDTQYF
TRBJ1-2	TRBV6-5	CASSLKPTGIYGYTF
TRBJ2-2	TRBV24-1	CATSDTGQGLAGELFF
TRBJ1-2	TRBV14	CASSQESQDSYGYTF
TRBJ2-1	TRBV11-2	CASSLGQGSYNEQFF
TRBJ1-1	TRBV12-3/TRBV12-4	CASSPGQNTEAFF
TRBJ2-1	TRBV19	CASSIPPTSGRATEQFF
TRBJ1-1	TRBV30	CAWGTTEAFF
TRBJ2-1	TRBV6-6	CASSLGTSGKSSYNEQFF
TRBJ1-1	TRBV19	CASSRRQVMNTEAFF
TRBJ1-5	TRBV18	CASSPRTDSNQPQHF
TRBJ1-1	TRBV18	CASSTDRATEAFF
TRBJ2-1	TRBV3-1/TRBV3-2	CASSQGQFTYNEQFF
TRBJ1-3	TRBV30	CAWSPGQGGLSGNTIYF
TRBJ2-3	TRBV11-2	CASSLGPDTQYF
TRBJ1-2	TRBV27	CASSSLQGPNYGYTF
TRBJ1-4	TRBV4-2	CASSQAPGGQGQNEKLFF
TRBJ2-3	TRBV5-4	CASSGAGDFHTDTQYF
TRBJ2-1	TRBV7-9	CASSFGTGSGNEQFF
TRBJ1-4	TRBV2	CASSDRSGAGEKLFF
TRBJ2-3	TRBV24-1	CATSDLQVFRVAGVKGADTQYF
TRBJ2-1	TRBV4-1	CASSPKEGSYNEQFF
TRBJ2-7	TRBV5-6	CASSFRQGAYEQYF
TRBJ2-5	TRBV2	CASNSGTRGETQYF
TRBJ2-7	TRBV12-5	CASGLGAGEQYF
TRBJ2-1	TRBV18	CASSPRSSHSIAGANNEQFF
TRBJ1-5	TRBV30	CAWSAETGSQPQHF
TRBJ2-6	TRBV5-1	CASSWLTGGPSGANVLTF
TRBJ2-2	TRBV14	CASSQFIGTGELFF
TRBJ1-1	TRBV19	CASNPGIGYTEAFF
TRBJ2-1	TRBV27	CASSPRTSGNEQFF
TRBJ1-5	TRBV6-5	CATDRAGNQPQHF
TRBJ1-6	TRBV9	CASSVAGFGNSPLHF
TRBJ2-5	TRBV2	CASRGVTQETQYF
TRBJ2-1	TRBV7-6	CASSPRDAKSNEQFF
TRBJ2-3	TRBV19	CASSRSGQSDTQYF
TRBJ2-7	TRBV15	CATSSRTGIVEQYF
TRBJ1-1	TRBV2	CASSERAGNTEAFF
TRBJ2-2	TRBV11-1	CASSPAGYHTGELFF
TRBJ1-2	TRBV7-9	CASTFTGEGYGYTF
TRBJ1-1	TRBV6-6	CASSYVGAETEAFF
TRBJ2-1	TRBV14	CASSQDPAGGSYNEQFF
TRBJ1-3	TRBV2	CASGGQTYSGNTIYF